Shown below are 25 T cell receptor beta chains from a single sample sequenced in a study of T cell responses to AZD1222 COVID-19 vaccine. TCRdb keeps only in-frame clones here, not all; method: immunoSEQ multiplex PCR. Here the sample spans about 170,000 clones, roughly 89% being singletons. The sequencing here drew on peripheral blood, taken on day 0 of AZD1222 vaccination. The receptors derive from an adult in good health.

This chain uses TRBV30 with TRBJ1-1; D not certain. The germline CDR1 and CDR2 sequences are GTSNPN and SVGIG (reference sequence). This CDR3 has 14 amino acids. The V end lost 5 bases, the J end lost 0 bases, and 13 bases lay between the germline ends. The CDR3 coding sequence is TGTGCCTGGGTGAACATACTCATGAACACTGAAGCTTTCTTT. This gives the protein CAWVNILMNTEAFF. The full variable domain, completed using reference TRBV30 and TRBJ1-1, is SQTIHQWPATLVQPVGSPLSLECTVEGTSNPNLYWYRQAAGRGLQLLFYSVGIGQISSEVPQNLSASRPQDRQFILSSKKLLLSDSGFYLCAWVNILMNTEAFFGQGTRLTVV.

This clone has only a few counts. The chain has TRBV28 and TRBJ1-5; D gene ambiguous. With 6 bases removed from V and 4 bases from J, the gap between germline ends came to 10 bases. Germline V gives CDR1 MDHEN, CDR2 SYDVKM. This CDR3 region has 13 residues. CDR3 region: CASSPTGNQPQHF. DNA for the CDR3: TGTGCCAGCAGCCCGACGGGAAATCAGCCCCAGCATTTT.

About this clone itself: This specimen includes other DNA sequences encoding the same CDR3. The chain is built from TRBV7-3 and TRBJ2-1, with 9 bases identical to TRBD2. V lost 3 bases and J lost 2; bases outside the gene matches: 2. The germline V gene has CDR1 SGHTA and CDR2 FQGTGA. This CDR3 has 15 amino acids. The CDR3 bases are TGTGCCAGCAGCTTTAGCGGGGGCGCCTACAATGAGCAGTTCTTC. This codes for CASSFSGGAYNEQFF.

The chain has TRBV24-1 and TRBJ1-2; 10 bases map to TRBD1. The CDR3 has 13 residues. Losses at the gene ends were 10 bases for V and 3 bases for J; bases not matched to a gene: 4. Germline values: CDR1 KGHDR, CDR2 SFDVKD. This CDR3 reads CATGTGADYGYTF. In DNA form, the CDR3 reads TGTGCCACAGGGACAGGGGCTGACTATGGCTACACCTTC.

This clone was seen only a few times. The rearrangement joins TRBV11-1 to TRBJ1-1; TRBD1 aligns across 8 bases. V shed 4 bases and J 1 base; nucleotides not matched to a gene: 2. This CDR3 contains 14 residues. Germline CDR1 reads SGHAT; CDR2 reads FQDESV (reference sequence). The CDR3 region has the DNA TGTGCCAGCAGCTCGGACAGGGCGAACACTGAAGCTTTCTTT. Its translation is CASSSDRANTEAFF.

The CDR3 region has the DNA TGCGCCAGCAGTCAGAACAGGGGAGCCCCATTTACGCCCCAGCATTTT. Protein sequence: CASSQNRGAPFTPQHF. V usage is TRBV23-1 and J usage is TRBJ1-5; TRBD1 matches 7 bases. TRBV23-1 is recorded as an ORF, its role being uncertain. The CDR3 has 16 amino acids. V lost 3 bases and J lost 9; bases outside the gene matches: 14.

V and J are TRBV10-1 and TRBJ2-7; the match to TRBD1 covers 10 bases. This CDR3 contains 14 residues. Looked up from germline, CDR1 is WNHNN and CDR2 is SYGVQD (reference sequence). V lost 8 bases, J lost 4 bases, and 8 bases stayed unmatched. The CDR3 protein is CASARGTGEYEQYF. DNA of the CDR3: TGCGCCAGCGCGCGAGGGACAGGGGAGTACGAGCAGTACTTC.

The rearrangement joins TRBV2 to TRBJ1-5; D remains unclear. This CDR3 has 12 amino acids. Per the germline V gene, CDR1 is SNHLY and CDR2 is FYNNEI. V lost 3 bases and J lost 4, with 4 bases in between. As DNA, the CDR3 is TGTGCCAGCAGTGACTATAATCAGCCCCAGCATTTT. Amino acids: CASSDYNQPQHF.

The rearrangement uses TRBV7-2 and TRBJ2-1; a possible D gene is TRBD2 (5 bases). Trimming cost V 8 bases and J 4 bases, with 15 bases left between them. The CDR3 covers 14 residues. Germline V gives CDR1 SGHTA, CDR2 FQGNSA. CDR3 in amino acids: CASYSGREYNEQFF. The CDR3 coding sequence is TGTGCCAGCTACTCGGGAAGAGAATACAATGAGCAGTTCTTC. Drawing the rest from reference TRBV7-2 and TRBJ2-1, the complete variable domain is GAGVSQSPSNKVTEKGKDVELRCDPISGHTALYWYRQSLGQGLEFLIYFQGNSAPDKSGLPSDRFSAERTGGSVSTLTIQRTQQEDSAVYLCASYSGREYNEQFFGPGTRLTVL.

The CDR3: CASSPLASYEQYV. CDR3 DNA sequence: TGTGCCAGCAGCCCACTAGCGAGCTACGAGCAGTACGTC. The gene calls are TRBV7-2 and TRBJ2-7, with 7 bases lining up with TRBD2. The germline gives CDR1 SGHTA, CDR2 FQGNSA. The CDR3 totals 13 residues. V shed 5 bases, J shed 3 bases, and the junction held 4 bases outside the gene matches.

The chain couples TRBV28 to TRBJ2-5; 12 bases fit TRBD2. The CDR3 has 14 amino acids. CDR1 is MDHEN, CDR2 SYDVKM, per germline. J gave up 7 bases and V 2 bases, and 2 bases lay outside the gene matches. CDR3 protein: CASSLGLAGRTQYF. For the CDR3, the DNA is TGTGCCAGCAGTTTAGGACTAGCGGGGCGGACCCAGTACTTC.

V usage is TRBV5-6 and J usage is TRBJ2-7; D possibly matches TRBD1 or TRBD2 (6 bases each). The length of the CDR3 is 14 residues. V dropped 0 bases and J dropped 5 bases, with 12 bases sitting between them. Germline lookup yields CDR1 SGHDT and CDR2 YYEEEE. The CDR3 is CASSLAGAVDEQYF. For the CDR3, the DNA is TGTGCCAGCAGCTTGGCGGGGGCTGTTGACGAGCAGTACTTC.

CDR3 DNA: TGTGCCAGCAGTCTGGACACGTCCTACGAGCAGTACGTC. It yields the protein CASSLDTSYEQYV. This chain uses TRBV2 with TRBJ2-7, with D maybe TRBD1 (5 bases). V lost 5 bases and J lost 1, with 9 bases in between. The CDR3 has 13 amino acids. The V gene's germline CDR1 is SNHLY and CDR2 FYNNEI.

The chain couples TRBV3-1 (or the pseudogene TRBV3-2) to TRBJ2-5; D remains ambiguous. Per germline, CDR1 LGHDT and CDR2 YNNKEL (reference sequence). CDR3 length equals 13 residues. Trimming took 1 base from V and 1 from J, leaving 4 bases between them. The CDR3 nucleotides are TGTGCCAGCAGCCAAGCCCCCCAAGAGACCCAGTACTTC. This sequence encodes CASSQAPQETQYF.

V usage is TRBV6-5 and J usage is TRBJ2-3; D not certain. V shed 0 bases and J shed 0 bases, with 10 bases lying between them. Germline V gives CDR1 MNHEY, CDR2 SVGAGI. This CDR3 is built from 16 residues. CDR3 nucleotides: TGTGCCAGCAGTTACTCGACGGGCTTAAGCACAGATACGCAGTATTTT. This translates into CASSYSTGLSTDTQYF.

This rearrangement joins TRBV3-1 (or the pseudogene TRBV3-2) to TRBJ1-1; no reliable D call. V was pared by 1 base and J by 2 bases, with 14 bases between. Germline assignment: CDR1 LGHDT and CDR2 YNNKEL (reference sequence). The CDR3 contains 16 residues. The CDR3 region has the DNA TGTGCCAGCAGCCAAGGGGCGGGCATTCCAAACACTGAAGCTTTCTTT. Protein sequence: CASSQGAGIPNTEAFF.

V is TRBV24-1 and J is TRBJ1-5; D unclear. Trimming removed 4 bases at V and 3 bases at J, with 6 bases between. The CDR3 covers 13 residues. Germline CDR1 KGHDR, CDR2 SFDVKD. The CDR3 nucleotides are TGTGCCACCAGTGACAGAATCAATCAGCCCCAGCATTTT. Protein product: CATSDRINQPQHF.

The gene calls are TRBV2 and TRBJ1-1; TRBD1 might be the D (5 bases). This CDR3 contains 14 residues. The V gene's germline CDR1 is SNHLY and CDR2 FYNNEI. V lost 4 bases and J 2 bases, leaving 11 bases between the germline ends. The CDR3: CASSAQGRNTEAFF. For the CDR3, the DNA is TGTGCCAGCAGTGCGCAGGGACGTAACACTGAAGCTTTCTTT.

The chain employs TRBV25-1 and TRBJ1-2, with 12 bases matching TRBD1. The junction had 6 bases not matched to a gene; V was cut back by 5 bases and J by 8 bases. The CDR3 sequence is 14 residues long. Germline lookup yields CDR1 MGHDK and CDR2 SYGVNS. The CDR3 loop is CASSSRDRGRGYTF. The DNA of the CDR3 is TGTGCCAGCAGTAGCCGGGACAGGGGGCGCGGCTACACCTTC.

J is TRBJ1-1 and V is TRBV19, with D unclear. The CDR3 totals 11 residues. V gave up 6 bases and J gave up 2 bases, with 4 bases separating them. Germline assignment: CDR1 LNHDA and CDR2 SQIVND (reference sequence). For the CDR3, the DNA is TGTGCCAGTAGGCAAAACACTGAAGCTTTCTTT. Protein sequence: CASRQNTEAFF.

The chain carries TRBV10-3 and TRBJ1-4; possibly TRBD1 for D (6 bases). Trimming took off 7 bases at V and 5 bases at J, with 11 bases between the two ends. The CDR3 sequence is 13 residues long. CDR1 is ENHRY, CDR2 SYGVKD, per germline. The DNA of the CDR3 is TGTGCCATCAAAGAGGACAGAAATGAAAAACTGTTTTTT. Its translation: CAIKEDRNEKLFF.

The rearrangement links TRBV6-6 to TRBJ2-7; D not resolved. V was pared by 6 bases and J by 2 bases, with 5 bases between. The CDR3 covers 11 residues. The germline gives CDR1 MNHNY, CDR2 SVGAGI (reference sequence). The CDR3 DNA sequence: TGTGCCAGCAGCTTGACCTACGAGCAGTACTTC. Protein: CASSLTYEQYF.

This clone was seen only a few times. The chain links TRBV5-6 to TRBJ1-2; D unresolved. The CDR3 contains 14 residues. V was trimmed by 0 bases and J by 0 bases, leaving 6 bases between them. The germline gives CDR1 SGHDT, CDR2 YYEEEE. CDR3 coding DNA: TGTGCCAGCAGCTTGGACGGACCTAACTATGGCTACACCTTC. It specifies CASSLDGPNYGYTF.

The CDR3 loop is CASSLNPNTGELFF. CDR3 nucleotides: TGTGCCAGCAGCCTAAACCCGAACACCGGGGAGCTGTTTTTT. The chain joins TRBV9 to TRBJ2-2; D gene uncertain. V gave up 4 bases and J gave up 0 bases, with 7 bases separating them. Per the germline V gene, CDR1 is SGDLS and CDR2 is YYNGEE. The CDR3 is 14 amino acids.

This chain uses TRBV4-1 with TRBJ1-1, with D perhaps TRBD1 (5 bases). With 0 bases removed from V and 4 bases from J, the gap between germline ends came to 27 bases. CDR3 size: 20 residues. Germline CDR1 MGHRA, CDR2 YSYEKL. Here the CDR3 DNA reads TGCGCCAGCAGCCAAGATATACGATCATCCGCGGACAAGAGGGGCACTGAAGCTTTCTTT. Its translation is CASSQDIRSSADKRGTEAFF.